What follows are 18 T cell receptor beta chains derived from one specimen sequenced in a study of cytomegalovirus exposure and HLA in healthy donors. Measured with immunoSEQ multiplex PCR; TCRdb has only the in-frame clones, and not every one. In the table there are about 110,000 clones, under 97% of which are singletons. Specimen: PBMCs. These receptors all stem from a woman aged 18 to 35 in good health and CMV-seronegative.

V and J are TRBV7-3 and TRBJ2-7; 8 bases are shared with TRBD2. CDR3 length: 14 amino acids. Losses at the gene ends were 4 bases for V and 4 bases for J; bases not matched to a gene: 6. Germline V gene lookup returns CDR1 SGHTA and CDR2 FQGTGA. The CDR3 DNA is TGTGCCAGCAGCTACGCGGGGGGCACTTACGAGCAGTACTTC. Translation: CASSYAGGTYEQYF.

The CDR3 loop is CASQWAGDNQETQYF. DNA of the CDR3: TGTGCCAGCCAGTGGGCAGGGGACAACCAAGAGACCCAGTACTTC. This rearrangement joins TRBV2 to TRBJ2-5, with TRBD1 as a possible D gene (6 bases). Germline loops: CDR1 SNHLY, CDR2 FYNNEI. V shed 8 bases and J shed 0 bases, with 16 bases lying between them. This CDR3 is built from 15 residues.

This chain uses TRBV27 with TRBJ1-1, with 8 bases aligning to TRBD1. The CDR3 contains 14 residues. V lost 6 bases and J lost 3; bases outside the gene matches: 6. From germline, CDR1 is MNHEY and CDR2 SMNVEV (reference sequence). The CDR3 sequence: CASSRGQGYTEAFF. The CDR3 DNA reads TGTGCCAGCAGCCGTGGACAGGGTTACACTGAAGCTTTCTTT.

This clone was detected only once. In DNA, the CDR3 is TGCACCAGCAGCAAAAGGGGGCCAGGCTATGGCTACACCTTC. It encodes CTSSKRGPGYGYTF. The chain has TRBV1 and TRBJ1-2; the table's D call TRBD1 went unverified against the DNA. TRBV1 counts as a pseudogene. This CDR3 contains 14 residues.

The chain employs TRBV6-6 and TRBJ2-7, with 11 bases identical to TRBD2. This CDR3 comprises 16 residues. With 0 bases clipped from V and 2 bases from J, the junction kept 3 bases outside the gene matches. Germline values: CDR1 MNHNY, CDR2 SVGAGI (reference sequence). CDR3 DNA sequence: TGTGCCAGCAGTTACTCTGCTAGCGGGGGGACCTACGAGCAGTACTTC. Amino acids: CASSYSASGGTYEQYF.

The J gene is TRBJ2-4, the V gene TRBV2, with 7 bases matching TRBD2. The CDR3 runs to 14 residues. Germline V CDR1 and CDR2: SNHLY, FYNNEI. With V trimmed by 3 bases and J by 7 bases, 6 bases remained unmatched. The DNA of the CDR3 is TGTGCCAGCAGTGACCCAAGCGGGGAGAACATTCAGTACTTC. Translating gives CASSDPSGENIQYF.

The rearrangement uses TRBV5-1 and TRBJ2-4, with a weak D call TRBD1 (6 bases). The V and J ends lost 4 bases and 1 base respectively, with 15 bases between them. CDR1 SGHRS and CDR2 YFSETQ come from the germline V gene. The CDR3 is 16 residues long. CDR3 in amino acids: CASSPPTTGAKNIQYF. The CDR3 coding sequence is TGCGCCAGCAGCCCACCGACCACAGGGGCCAAAAACATTCAGTACTTC.

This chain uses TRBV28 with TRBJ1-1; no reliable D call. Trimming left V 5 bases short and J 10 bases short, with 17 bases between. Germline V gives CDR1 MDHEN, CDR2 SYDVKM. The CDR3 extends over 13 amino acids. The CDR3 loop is CASSPPGGSRAFF. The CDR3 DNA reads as TGTGCCAGCAGTCCTCCGGGCGGGTCGAGAGCTTTCTTT. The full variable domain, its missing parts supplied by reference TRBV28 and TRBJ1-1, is DVKVTQSSRYLVKRTGEKVFLECVQDMDHENMFWYRQDPGLGLRLIYFSYDVKMKEKGDIPEGYSVSREKKERFSLILESASTNQTSMYLCASSPPGGSRAFFGQGTRLTVV.

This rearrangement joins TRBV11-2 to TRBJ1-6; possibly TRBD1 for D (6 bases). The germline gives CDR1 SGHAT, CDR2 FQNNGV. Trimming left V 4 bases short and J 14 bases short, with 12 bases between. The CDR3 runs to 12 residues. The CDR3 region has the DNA TGTGCCAGCAGCTCCCCGGGACACTCCCTCCACTTT. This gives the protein CASSSPGHSLHF. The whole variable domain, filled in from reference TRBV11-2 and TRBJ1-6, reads EAGVAQSPRYKIIEKRQSVAFWCNPISGHATLYWYQQILGQGPKLLIQFQNNGVVDDSQLPKDRFSAERLKGVDSTLKIQPAKLEDSAVYLCASSSPGHSLHFGNGTRLTVT.

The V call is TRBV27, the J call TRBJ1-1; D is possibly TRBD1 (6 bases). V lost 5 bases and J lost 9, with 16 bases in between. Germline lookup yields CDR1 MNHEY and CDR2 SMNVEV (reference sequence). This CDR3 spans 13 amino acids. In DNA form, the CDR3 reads TGTGCCAGCAGTGGGTTGCGGGGGGCCCAAGCTTTCTTT. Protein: CASSGLRGAQAFF.

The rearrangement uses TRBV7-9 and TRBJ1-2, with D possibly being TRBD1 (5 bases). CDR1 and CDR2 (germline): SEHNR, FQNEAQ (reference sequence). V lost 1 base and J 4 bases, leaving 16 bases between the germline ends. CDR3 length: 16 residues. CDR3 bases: TGTGCCAGCAGCTTAGATAGGGCAGGGAAGTTCTATGGCTACACCTTC. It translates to CASSLDRAGKFYGYTF.

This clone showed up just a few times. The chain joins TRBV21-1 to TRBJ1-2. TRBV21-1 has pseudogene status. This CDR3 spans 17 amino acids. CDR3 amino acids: CASSNRGEGTTNYGYTF. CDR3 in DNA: TGTGCCAGCAGCAACCGTGGTGAGGGGACTACTAACTATGGCTACACCTTC.

The CDR3, as DNA: TGCGCCAGCAGCCAAGCGGGGAACTATGGCTACACCTTC. Residues: CASSQAGNYGYTF. The chain uses TRBV4-1 and TRBJ1-2; the D is unclear. Trimming removed 1 base at V and 2 bases at J, with 5 bases between. Germline V gives CDR1 MGHRA, CDR2 YSYEKL. The CDR3 is made up of 13 amino acids.

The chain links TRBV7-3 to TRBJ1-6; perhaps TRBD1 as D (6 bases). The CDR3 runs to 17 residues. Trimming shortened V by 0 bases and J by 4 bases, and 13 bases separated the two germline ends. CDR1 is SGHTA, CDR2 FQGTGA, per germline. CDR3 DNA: TGTGCCAGCAGCTTAACTGGGAGGGGGAGATATAATTCACCCCTCCACTTT. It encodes CASSLTGRGRYNSPLHF.

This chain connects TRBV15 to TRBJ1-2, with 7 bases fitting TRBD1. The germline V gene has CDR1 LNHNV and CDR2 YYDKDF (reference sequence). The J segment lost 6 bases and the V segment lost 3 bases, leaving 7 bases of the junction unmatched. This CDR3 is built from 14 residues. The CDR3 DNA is TGTGCCACCAGCAGGACAGGGAGTTCCCATGGCTACACCTTC. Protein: CATSRTGSSHGYTF.

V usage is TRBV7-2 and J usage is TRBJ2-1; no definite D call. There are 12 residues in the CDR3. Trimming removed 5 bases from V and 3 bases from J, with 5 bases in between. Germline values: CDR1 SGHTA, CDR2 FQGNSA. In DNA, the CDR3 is TGTGCCAGCAGCGCACACTACAATGAGCAGTTCTTC. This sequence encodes CASSAHYNEQFF.

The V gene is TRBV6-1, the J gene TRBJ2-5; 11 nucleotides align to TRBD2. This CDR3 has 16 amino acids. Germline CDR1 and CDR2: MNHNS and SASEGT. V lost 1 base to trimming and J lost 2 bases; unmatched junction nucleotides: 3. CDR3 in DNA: TGTGCCAGCAGTGAAGGCACTAGCGGGGGTCAAGAGACCCAGTACTTC. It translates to CASSEGTSGGQETQYF.

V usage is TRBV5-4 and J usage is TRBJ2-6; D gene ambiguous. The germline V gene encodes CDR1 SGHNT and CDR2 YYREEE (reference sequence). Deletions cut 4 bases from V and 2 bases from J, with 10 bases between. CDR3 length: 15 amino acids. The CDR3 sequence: CASSPTQAGANVLTF. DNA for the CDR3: TGTGCCAGCAGCCCTACCCAGGCTGGGGCCAACGTCCTGACTTTC.